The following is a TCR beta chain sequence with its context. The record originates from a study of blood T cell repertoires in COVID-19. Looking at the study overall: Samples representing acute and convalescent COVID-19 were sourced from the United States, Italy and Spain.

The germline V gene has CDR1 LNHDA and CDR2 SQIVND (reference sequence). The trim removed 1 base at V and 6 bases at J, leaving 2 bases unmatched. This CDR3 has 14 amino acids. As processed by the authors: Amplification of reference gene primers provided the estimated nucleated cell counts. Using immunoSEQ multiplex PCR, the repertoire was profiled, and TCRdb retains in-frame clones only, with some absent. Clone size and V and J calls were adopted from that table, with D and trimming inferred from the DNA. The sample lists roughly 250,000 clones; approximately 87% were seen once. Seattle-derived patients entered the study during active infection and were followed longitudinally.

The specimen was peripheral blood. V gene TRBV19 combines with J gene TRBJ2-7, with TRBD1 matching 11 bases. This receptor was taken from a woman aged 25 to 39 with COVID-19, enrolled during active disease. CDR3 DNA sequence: TGTGCCAGTAGTATAGTTGGACAGGGGGCCGAGCAGTACTTC. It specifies CASSIVGQGAEQYF.